The present T cell receptor beta chain was sequenced within a study of T-cell memory formation after mild COVID-19. General study points: Chiefly within CM and EM were the contracting CD4+ clones; CD8+ ones were within EMRA. Clones that contracted from day 15 to 85 were balanced CD4/CD8, while later expanders leaned CD4+.

For this clonotype: Antigen: not known.

After 5'RACE with constant-segment primers, TCR alpha and TCR beta cDNA libraries carrying sample barcodes and UMIs were obtained. TCRdb recomputed calls from the 5' RACE reads with MiXCR, one row per CDR3 protein. This table has approximately 350,000 distinct CDR3 sequences, approximately 14% appearing once. CDR3 size: 16 residues. V was pared by 6 bases and J by 2 bases, with 10 bases of the junction left unmatched. Germline-derived CDR1 and CDR2 are SNHLY and FYNNEI. The sequence came from a man aged 18-30 years who had mild COVID-19 (a few samples of this study predate the infection). Cell type and time point are not known. This chain joins TRBV2 and TRBJ2-3; 8 bases map to TRBD2. Source material: PBMCs or a T cell subset sorted from them (not recorded which). The CDR3 protein is CASRWGSGEVTDTQYF. DNA for the CDR3: TGTGCCAGCAGGTGGGGTAGCGGGGAGGTCACAGATACGCAGTATTTT.